This T cell receptor beta chain was obtained from a study of blood T cells in healthy people across ages. The second PCR ran about 7 to 12 cycles with a sample-barcoded 5' primer and J-beta primers. TCRdb itself ran the 5' RACE reads through MiXCR, one entry per CDR3 protein. The profile shows roughly 1,700,000 distinct CDR3 sequences, 28% of them singletons. As for this clonotype: The target antigen is unknown.

Study-level points and caveats: In the absence of known donor CMV status, changes in expanded clonotypes were possibly confounded.

Trimming cost V 5 bases and J 0 bases, with 11 bases left between them. Looked up from germline, CDR1 is SGHRS and CDR2 is YFSETQ. This CDR3 contains 14 residues. The chain recombines TRBV5-1 with TRBJ2-5, with D uncertain. Sequencing input: blood. This TCR derives from a woman in her thirties in good health. The CDR3 sequence is CASRRTLYQETQYF. Here the CDR3 DNA reads TGCGCCAGCAGGCGGACGCTGTACCAAGAGACCCAGTACTTC.